This is a list of T cell receptor beta chains from one sample in a study of CD8+CD57+ T cells in acquired aplastic anemia. TCRdb analysed the reads with MiXCR anew, one entry per CDR3 protein. Of 170,000 or so distinct CDR3 sequences in the sample, about 60% were seen once. The sample taken for sequencing was sorted CD4+, CD8+, or CD8+CD57+ T cells (not recorded which) from PBMCs. These receptors were collected from a human donor with aplastic anemia. Both conserved end residues are part of each CDR3. The order of the fields is V gene, D gene, clone size, J gene, CDR3 DNA, CDR3 protein. The D gene is left open where the match is weak. Clone size, where shown, is once, few, many, or a class for clones that have expanded.

TRBV7-8,NA,NA,TRBJ1-2,TGTGCCAGCAGCCCCTTAGATGGCTACACCTTC,CASSPLDGYTF
TRBV25-1,TRBD1,NA,TRBJ2-7,TGTGCCAGCAGTGAATTAGGGGGCGAAACCTACGAGCAGTACTTC,CASSELGGETYEQYF
TRBV24-1,TRBD1,NA,TRBJ2-5,TGTGCCACCAGGGAAGGGCGGACAGGTACCCAGTACTTC,CATREGRTGTQYF
TRBV19,NA,many,TRBJ1-5,TGTGCCAGTAGTATAGGCGACAGGCCTAATCAGCCCCAGCATTTT,CASSIGDRPNQPQHF
TRBV12-5,NA,NA,TRBJ2-1,TGTGCCAGCAGTGCCCTGGGGGGGACAGACTCCTTAGGGGGTGAGCAGTTCTTC,CASSALGGTDSLGGEQFF
TRBV7-2,NA,NA,TRBJ2-3,TGTGCCAGCTCACCGGGCAGGGAGGCAGATACGCAGTATTTT,CASSPGREADTQYF
TRBV4-3,NA,NA,TRBJ1-2,TGCGCCAGCAGCCAAGGGGTAACAAATGGCTACACCTTC,CASSQGVTNGYTF
TRBV7-9,NA,NA,TRBJ2-7,TGTGCCAGCAGCCGGGGGACCGGAACTATAGGCTACGAGCAGTACTTC,CASSRGTGTIGYEQYF
TRBV20-1,TRBD2,NA,TRBJ2-3,TGCAGTGCTTGGACTAGCGGGGGGGCCGATACGCAGTATTTT,CSAWTSGGADTQYF
TRBV20-1,NA,NA,TRBJ2-3,TGCAGTGCTAGTCCGTTGTTAACGGATAAAGTAACAGATACGCAGTATTTT,CSASPLLTDKVTDTQYF
TRBV20-1,TRBD1,many,TRBJ1-4,TGCAGTGCTAGGTCCGGACAGGGGTGGGGCGAAAAACTGTTTTTT,CSARSGQGWGEKLFF
TRBV7-2,TRBD1,once,TRBJ2-2,TGCGCCAGCAGTGAGACAGGGCGGAACACCGGGGAGCTGTTTTTT,CASSETGRNTGELFF
TRBV12-5,TRBD2,many,TRBJ2-2,TGTGCTAGTGGTTTACTCTTCATAGCGGGGCACGGGGAGCTGTTTTTT,CASGLLFIAGHGELFF
TRBV14,NA,many,TRBJ2-2,TGTGCCAGCAGCCAGAGAAGGGTAAATGGGGAGCTGTTTTTT,CASSQRRVNGELFF
TRBV7-9,TRBD1,NA,TRBJ1-2,TGTGCCAGCAGCACGACGACAGGGAACTATGGCTACACCTTC,CASSTTTGNYGYTF
TRBV6-1,NA,NA,TRBJ1-1,TGTGCCAGCAGTGAAGGTGGCGGAAGGCCTGAAGCTTTCTTT,CASSEGGGRPEAFF
TRBV29-1,TRBD2,few,TRBJ2-3,TGCAGCGTTGAGGCGGGGGTTAGAGATACGCAGTATTTT,CSVEAGVRDTQYF
TRBV19,NA,NA,TRBJ1-6,TGTGCCAGTAGTATTGGGGACACCGTAAATTCACCCCTCCACTTT,CASSIGDTVNSPLHF
TRBV6-5,TRBD1,NA,TRBJ1-2,TGTGCCAGCAGTCGTGACAGGGCGGACTATGGCTACACCTTC,CASSRDRADYGYTF
TRBV15,NA,many,TRBJ1-6,TGTGCCACCAGCGGGGGTACCTATAATTCACCCCTCCACTTT,CATSGGTYNSPLHF
TRBV5-5,TRBD2,many,TRBJ2-3,TGTGCCAGCAGCTTCCCTAGCGGGGACAGCACAGATACGCAGTATTTT,CASSFPSGDSTDTQYF
TRBV7-2,TRBD2,many,TRBJ2-3,TGTGCCAGCAGCCCCCTAGCGGGGGCCCCCACAGATACGCAGTATTTT,CASSPLAGAPTDTQYF
TRBV7-8,TRBD1,NA,TRBJ1-1,TGTGCCAGCAGCTTAACGGCAGGGGGCGTCACTGAAGCCTTCTTT,CASSLTAGGVTEAFF
TRBV24-1,NA,NA,TRBJ2-1,TGTGCCACCAGTGATCGCAATGAGCAGTTCTTC,CATSDRNEQFF
TRBV20-1,TRBD2,once,TRBJ2-5,TGCAGTGCCCAGAGTGTGGGACTAGCGGGTCAAGAGACCCAGTACTTC,CSAQSVGLAGQETQYF
TRBV2,TRBD1,NA,TRBJ1-6,TGTGCCAGCAATCAGGGGGCTGGTTCACCCCTCCACTTT,CASNQGAGSPLHF
TRBV10-2,TRBD1,NA,TRBJ2-3,TGCGCCAGCGGAATCGCGGGACAGGGAGATACGCAGTATTTT,CASGIAGQGDTQYF
TRBV7-9,NA,few,TRBJ2-7,TGTGCCAGCAGCTTACAGGGAGGCACCTACGAGCAGTACTTC,CASSLQGGTYEQYF
TRBV7-2,NA,NA,TRBJ2-2,TGTGCCGGCAGCTCCTCTAGCGTGTGGGCCCCGCTGAACACCGGGGAGCTGTTTTTT,CAGSSSSVWAPLNTGELFF
TRBV12-5,TRBD1,many,TRBJ2-3,TGTGCTAGTGACGGGGACAGGTCAACAGATACGCAGTATTTT,CASDGDRSTDTQYF
TRBV7-9,NA,few,TRBJ1-6,TGTGCCAGCAGCTTAGCGGGGGGGGATAATTCACCCCTCCACTTT,CASSLAGGDNSPLHF
TRBV19,TRBD1,NA,TRBJ1-5,TGTGCCAGCAGCGTAGATGACAGGGGCAATCAGCCCCAGCATTTT,CASSVDDRGNQPQHF
TRBV27,TRBD1,NA,TRBJ1-2,TGTGCCAGCAGTTTAGGGGACAGGGGATATCCGTATGGCTACACCTTC,CASSLGDRGYPYGYTF
TRBV20-1,NA,NA,TRBJ2-1,TGCAGTGCTAGATCGGGTGTGGCTAACAATGAGCAGTTCTTC,CSARSGVANNEQFF
TRBV7-9,NA,NA,TRBJ1-2,TGTGCCAGCAGCTTAGCGTCTAGTAGGGGTAGCTATGGCTACACCTTC,CASSLASSRGSYGYTF
TRBV20-1,NA,once,TRBJ1-3,TGCAGTGCTAGAGATATAGAGGTATCCACCATATATTTT,CSARDIEVSTIYF
TRBV19,TRBD2,many,TRBJ2-1,TGTGCCAGTAGTATATCCGGCGGGGGGTTCAATGAGCAGTTCTTC,CASSISGGGFNEQFF
TRBV10-1,NA,once,TRBJ2-7,TGCGCCAGCAGTGGTTCGGGCAGGGCGACCCTCTACTACGAGCAGTACTTC,CASSGSGRATLYYEQYF